The 3 T cell receptor beta chains given below trace back to one sample, sequenced in a study of T cell repertoires in cytomegalovirus infection. Their antigens remain unidentified. TCRdb processed the reads anew with MiXCR; each CDR3 protein has one entry. The table records about 360,000 distinct CDR3 sequences, roughly a third of them present only once. This material consisted of cultured PBMCs, taken from culture after CMV antigen stimulation. These receptors were taken from a human donor in good health (CMV status not recorded). Some clones in this sample may be carry-over from other donors' samples.

The J gene is TRBJ2-2, the V gene TRBV30, with D unresolved. Trimming cost V 4 bases and J 2 bases, with 8 bases left between them. This CDR3 comprises 13 residues. The germline V gene has CDR1 GTSNPN and CDR2 SVGIG (reference sequence). CDR3 residues: CAWTQLNTGELFF. The CDR3 DNA is TGTGCCTGGACACAGCTTAACACCGGGGAGCTGTTTTTT. Full variable domain (outside the CDR3, taken from reference TRBV30 and TRBJ2-2): SQTIHQWPATLVQPVGSPLSLECTVEGTSNPNLYWYRQAAGRGLQLLFYSVGIGQISSEVPQNLSASRPQDRQFILSSKKLLLSDSGFYLCAWTQLNTGELFFGEGSRLTVL.

V is TRBV29-1 and J is TRBJ1-2; D unresolved. The ends were cut back, 4 bases at V and 3 bases at J, with 12 bases in the middle. The germline V gene has CDR1 SQVTM and CDR2 ANQGSEA. CDR3 length: 13 amino acids. DNA for the CDR3: TGCAGCGTTGGAGCAGCGGAGGACTATGGCTACACCTTC. Amino acid sequence: CSVGAAEDYGYTF.

This chain uses TRBV5-8 with TRBJ2-7; D not certain. CDR3 length: 14 residues. With 0 bases removed from V and 3 bases from J, the gap between germline ends came to 10 bases. Per germline, CDR1 SGHTS and CDR2 YDEGEE. The CDR3 reads CASSLGPGFYEQYV. DNA for the CDR3: TGTGCCAGCAGCTTGGGACCAGGCTTCTACGAGCAGTACGTC.